This T cell receptor beta chain was recovered during a study of neoadjuvant anti-PD-1 for oral cavity cancer. Background on the study: Before surgery, most patients got three to four biweekly 3 mg/kg nivolumab doses. Around day 43, patients without progression received a fourth nivolumab dose before surgery.

Here immunoSEQ multiplex PCR was the method, and the copy in TCRdb shows in-frame clones only, minus some. The data show about 12,000 clones, about 65% seen once. Findings and limits, study-wide: PBMC Gini-index clonality exceeded responders' in non-responders post-nivolumab. Higher pretreatment Treg/Th17 ratios tracked higher pretreatment blood clonality.

CDR3 length: 15 residues. Of note for this clone: Its antigen is still unknown.

This clonotype was sampled from a person between 40 and 79 years old with oral cavity squamous cell carcinoma. Sequenced here: PBMCs, sampled before nivolumab (anti-PD-1) treatment. The chain joins TRBV21-1 to TRBJ1-1; TRBD1 is taken as the D call from the table, unchecked against the DNA. TRBV21-1 is a documented pseudogene. The CDR3 reads CASGLDRGRNTEAFF. The CDR3 bases are TGTGCCAGCGGCCTCGACAGGGGCCGAAACACTGAAGCTTTCTTT.